Shown below are 23 T cell receptor beta chains from a single sample sequenced in a study of blood T cell repertoires in COVID-19. The repertoire was sequenced with immunoSEQ multiplex PCR; TCRdb's copy has only in-frame clones and lacks some. This sample yields 200,000 to 250,000 clones, of which about nine tenths are seen a single time; approximately 3.1% belongs to the top ten. The material sequenced was PBMCs or T cells enriched from blood (not recorded which). These TCRs come from a woman aged 50 to 60 in a cohort exposed to, infected with or recovered from COVID-19 (not recorded which).

The J gene is TRBJ2-1, the V gene TRBV10-2, with D possibly matching TRBD2 (6 bases). Trimming left V 11 bases short and J 5 bases short, with 16 bases between. The germline V gene has CDR1 WSHSY and CDR2 SAAADI. CDR3 length: 13 residues. CDR3 loop: CAGSGGLNNEQFF. The CDR3 DNA is TGCGCCGGAAGTGGGGGACTCAACAATGAGCAGTTCTTC.

The genes are TRBV27 and TRBJ1-1; tentatively, D is TRBD1 (5 bases). Per the germline V gene, CDR1 is MNHEY and CDR2 is SMNVEV (reference sequence). The germline V and J ends were trimmed by 4 bases and 11 bases, with 14 bases remaining between them. CDR3 length: 12 residues. The CDR3 is CASSSWGGVAFF. The CDR3 DNA reads TGTGCCAGCAGTTCCTGGGGGGGGGTGGCTTTCTTT.

The chain combines TRBV24-1 with TRBJ2-5, with D maybe TRBD2 (7 bases). V shed 2 bases and J shed 1 base, with 19 bases lying between them. The CDR3 is made up of 18 amino acids. The germline CDR1 and CDR2 sequences are KGHDR and SFDVKD. CDR3 region: CATSDSGGPGRSQETQYF. The CDR3 nucleotides read TGTGCCACCAGTGATTCGGGGGGCCCGGGGCGGTCCCAAGAGACCCAGTACTTC.

The chain is built from TRBV4-1 and TRBJ1-5; tentatively, D is TRBD1 (6 bases). The CDR3 covers 15 residues. Looked up from germline, CDR1 is MGHRA and CDR2 is YSYEKL. V shed 4 bases and J shed 4 bases, with 14 bases lying between them. The CDR3 protein is CASSPRGLSNQPQHF. DNA of the CDR3: TGCGCCAGCAGCCCGAGGGGGTTATCGAATCAGCCCCAGCATTTT.

CDR3 coding DNA: TGTGCCAGCTGGTGGGACACAAACACCGGGGAGCTGTTTTTT. Translated: CASWWDTNTGELFF. The chain uses TRBV19 and TRBJ2-2; TRBD1 might be the D (6 bases). V was trimmed by 9 bases and J by 2 bases, leaving 13 bases between them. CDR3 length equals 14 residues. Per the germline V gene, CDR1 is LNHDA and CDR2 is SQIVND (reference sequence).

This clone was observed once. The genes are TRBV2 and TRBJ2-6; D call uncertain. The V gene's germline CDR1 is SNHLY and CDR2 FYNNEI. Trimming removed 7 bases from V and 2 bases from J, with 15 bases in between. The CDR3 runs 16 residues. DNA for the CDR3: TGTGCCAGCACCGGGTCCCCCTCCCCTGGGGCCAACGTCCTGACTTTC. Protein product: CASTGSPSPGANVLTF.

The chain is built from TRBV12-3 or TRBV12-4 and TRBJ2-7, with a tentative D call TRBD1 (6 bases). The CDR3 is made up of 12 amino acids. V dropped 7 bases and J dropped 1 base, with 8 bases sitting between them. The CDR3, as DNA: TGTGCCAGCACGGACAGTTCCTACGAGCAGTACTTC. This sequence encodes CASTDSSYEQYF.

The J gene is TRBJ1-6, the V gene TRBV29-1; 8 positions agree with TRBD1. The CDR3 is 13 residues long. CDR1 is SQVTM, CDR2 ANQGSEA, per germline. V shed 6 bases, J shed 9 bases, and the junction held 7 bases outside the gene matches. The CDR3 spells CSVIPDRGSPLHF. The CDR3 DNA is TGCAGCGTCATCCCAGACAGGGGTTCACCCCTCCACTTT.

CDR3 residues: CASSHRLTGSQPQHF. CDR3 in DNA: TGTGCCAGCAGCCACCGCCTGACAGGGTCTCAGCCCCAGCATTTT. V gene TRBV5-8 combines with J gene TRBJ1-5; 7 bases align to TRBD1. This CDR3 has 15 residues. The germline V gene encodes CDR1 SGHTS and CDR2 YDEGEE. V lost 4 bases, J lost 6 bases, and 10 bases stayed unmatched.

This chain connects TRBV6-6 to TRBJ2-1; D not certain. The germline CDR1 and CDR2 sequences are MNHNY and SVGAGI (reference sequence). The CDR3 is made up of 12 amino acids. V was shortened by 4 bases and J by 2 bases, with 3 bases between the two germline ends. The CDR3 coding sequence is TGTGCCAGCAGTTTAACCTACAATGAGCAGTTCTTC. Its protein product is CASSLTYNEQFF.

The genes are TRBV5-1 and TRBJ2-3, with D possibly TRBD2 on 5 matching bases. Trimming removed 4 bases from V and 0 bases from J, with 12 bases in between. The CDR3 spans 15 residues. The germline gives CDR1 SGHRS, CDR2 YFSETQ. The CDR3 bases are TGCGCCAGCAGCCTCGGGATGTTCAGCACAGATACGCAGTATTTT. Translation: CASSLGMFSTDTQYF.

This chain uses TRBV5-1 with TRBJ1-4; possibly TRBD1 for D (6 bases). The CDR3 is made up of 15 amino acids. Between the trimmed V and J ends, which lost 4 bases and 0 bases, there was a span of 10 bases. Looked up from germline, CDR1 is SGHRS and CDR2 is YFSETQ. The CDR3, as DNA: TGCGCCAGCAGCCCGGGGGGGCCAACTAATGAAAAACTGTTTTTT. This encodes CASSPGGPTNEKLFF.

The V call is TRBV19, the J call TRBJ1-6, with TRBD1 identical over 7 bases. Trimming cost V 6 bases and J 6 bases; bases outside gene matches: 8. This CDR3 has 15 amino acids. From germline, CDR1 is LNHDA and CDR2 SQIVND (reference sequence). DNA for the CDR3: TGTGCCAGTAGACGGGACAGCGCCTCTAATTCACCCCTCCACTTT. Residues: CASRRDSASNSPLHF. The full variable domain, its missing parts supplied by reference TRBV19 and TRBJ1-6, is DGGITQSPKYLFRKEGQNVTLSCEQNLNHDAMYWYRQDPGQGLRLIYYSQIVNDFQKGDIAEGYSVSREKKESFPLTVTSAQKNPTAFYLCASRRDSASNSPLHFGNGTRLTVT.

V and J are TRBV14 and TRBJ2-5, with D unclear. Germline CDR1 is SGHDN and CDR2 is FVKESK. The V end lost 7 bases, the J end lost 12 bases, and 18 bases lay between the germline ends. The CDR3 is 12 residues long. The CDR3 protein is CASMLIEYREYF. In nucleotides, the CDR3 is TGTGCCAGCATGTTAATTGAGTATCGGGAGTACTTC.

DNA for the CDR3: TGTGCCAGCAGTTTGTATGGCAGCTATGGCTACACCTTC. Translation: CASSLYGSYGYTF. V usage is TRBV27 and J usage is TRBJ1-2, with D uncertain. Germline V lookup: CDR1 MNHEY, CDR2 SMNVEV (reference sequence). This CDR3 is 13 amino acids long. Trimming pared 3 bases from V and 4 bases from J, leaving 9 bases between.

On this clone: One end of the junction fails to match germline, which may point to a read error. The V and J genes are TRBV7-9 and TRBJ1-2; no firm D call. CDR1 and CDR2 (germline): SEHNR, FQNEAQ (reference sequence). CDR3 length: 14 amino acids. CDR3 residues: CASSLNFVRPLGFF. CDR3 coding DNA: TGTGCCAGCAGCTTAAATTTCGTCAGGCCCTTGGGCTTCTTC.

The chain has TRBV7-2 and TRBJ1-1, with D perhaps TRBD1 (5 bases). The CDR3 loop spans 14 amino acids. Deletions cut 7 bases from V and 6 bases from J, with 18 bases between. CDR1 and CDR2 (germline): SGHTA, FQGNSA. The DNA of the CDR3 is TGTGCCAGCATGACCGAGGCTAGGGGCGCTGAAGCTTTCTTT. Translated, it gives CASMTEARGAEAFF.

This clone was counted once. CDR3 in DNA: TGTGCCACCAGTGCTCAACAGGGGAAACTGTTTTTT. This translates into CATSAQQGKLFF. This chain links TRBV24-1 with TRBJ1-4; the match to TRBD1 covers 7 bases. Trimming cost V 5 bases and J 11 bases; bases outside gene matches: 4. Germline V gene data show CDR1 as KGHDR and CDR2 as SFDVKD. This CDR3 comprises 12 residues.

The chain combines TRBV7-9 with TRBJ2-5; 7 bases are shared with TRBD1. Unmatched junction bases numbered 4, after V lost 5 bases and J lost 1 base. CDR3 length: 14 amino acids. Germline lookup yields CDR1 SEHNR and CDR2 FQNEAQ (reference sequence). The CDR3 reads CASSPRQGQETQYF. The DNA for the CDR3 is TGTGCCAGCAGCCCCAGACAGGGCCAAGAGACCCAGTACTTC.

The rearrangement links TRBV7-2 to TRBJ2-1; a weak D match, TRBD1 (6 bases). V shed 5 bases and J shed 0 bases, with 17 bases lying between them. Germline CDR1 and CDR2: SGHTA and FQGNSA. This CDR3 is built from 17 residues. The CDR3 DNA sequence: TGTGCCAGCAGCCCGGACAGCTTCACCAGCTCCTACAATGAGCAGTTCTTC. Its translation is CASSPDSFTSSYNEQFF.

The genes are TRBV19 and TRBJ1-2; TRBD1 matches at 8 bases. The V segment lost 6 bases and the J segment 4 bases; nucleotides outside the gene matches: 4. This CDR3 spans 13 amino acids. Germline loops: CDR1 LNHDA, CDR2 SQIVND (reference sequence). CDR3 sequence: CASSPDRAYGYTF. For the CDR3, the DNA is TGTGCCAGTAGCCCGGACAGGGCCTATGGCTACACCTTC.

The chain carries TRBV27 and TRBJ1-5; 7 bases match TRBD1. The CDR3 is made up of 14 amino acids. Germline V gene data show CDR1 as MNHEY and CDR2 as SMNVEV (reference sequence). V lost 6 bases, J lost 6 bases, and 8 bases stayed unmatched. CDR3 loop: CASSLTGRTQPQHF. The CDR3 nucleotides read TGTGCCAGCAGCCTGACAGGGCGAACTCAGCCCCAGCATTTT.

The chain carries TRBV2 and TRBJ1-2, with 7 positions matching TRBD1. CDR3 length equals 13 residues. Germline CDR1 reads SNHLY; CDR2 reads FYNNEI. The V and J ends lost 5 bases and 4 bases, in that order; junction bases with no gene match: 4. CDR3 sequence: CASSLTGSYGYTF. The CDR3 DNA is TGTGCCAGCAGTTTGACAGGGTCCTATGGCTACACCTTC. The full variable domain, completed using reference TRBV2 and TRBJ1-2, is EPEVTQTPSHQVTQMGQEVILRCVPISNHLYFYWYRQILGQKVEFLVSFYNNEISEKSEIFDDQFSVERPDGSNFTLKIRSTKLEDSAMYFCASSLTGSYGYTFGSGTRLTVV.